This entry lists 16 T cell receptor beta chains sequenced from one sample in a study of blood T cell repertoires in COVID-19. The table came from immunoSEQ multiplex PCR; TCRdb's copy has only in-frame clones and leaves some out. The data contain roughly 50,000 clones, 80% to 85% of them singletons. Specimen: peripheral blood. All receptors derive from a man in his fifties or sixties with acute or convalescent COVID-19.

The rearrangement joins TRBV20-1 to TRBJ1-2, with D unresolved. The CDR3 is 11 amino acids. Trimming left V 7 bases short and J 8 bases short, with 14 bases between. CDR1 and CDR2 (germline): DFQATT, SNEGSKA (reference sequence). The CDR3 region is CSVTGRGGYTF. The CDR3 coding sequence is TGCAGTGTCACCGGACGAGGGGGCTACACCTTC.

The chain is built from TRBV14 and TRBJ2-5; 11 bases line up with TRBD2. Germline CDR1 is SGHDN and CDR2 is FVKESK. The CDR3 has 17 residues. V lost 3 bases to trimming and J lost 7 bases; unmatched junction nucleotides: 13. DNA for the CDR3: TGTGCCAGCAGCCAGGCACAGATTAGCGGGGGGGCGGGGACCCAGTACTTC. Its translation is CASSQAQISGGAGTQYF.

The V gene is TRBV5-4, the J gene TRBJ1-5, with 8 positions matching TRBD1. CDR1 is SGHNT, CDR2 YYREEE, per germline (reference sequence). After removal of 2 bases from V and 7 bases from J, the junction contained 5 bases not matched to a gene. The CDR3 is 14 residues long. Here the CDR3 DNA reads TGTGCCAGCAGCTTATCCAGGGGGCAGCAGCCCCAGCATTTT. It encodes CASSLSRGQQPQHF.

Only one count was recorded for this clone. The V and J genes are TRBV3-1 (or the pseudogene TRBV3-2) and TRBJ2-5; D may be TRBD2 (6 bases). CDR3 length: 15 amino acids. V was pared by 1 base and J by 5 bases, with 14 bases between. Germline CDR1 and CDR2: LGHDT and YNNKEL (reference sequence). CDR3 amino acids: CASSQGRGTGETQYF. Here the CDR3 DNA reads TGTGCCAGCAGCCAAGGGCGGGGCACGGGGGAGACCCAGTACTTC.

This clone has just a few counts. This rearrangement joins TRBV7-8 to TRBJ2-1, with 11 bases fitting TRBD1. The CDR3 runs to 16 residues. From germline, CDR1 is SGHVS and CDR2 FQNEAQ. V dropped 5 bases and J dropped 2; count of bases not matched to a gene: 5. The CDR3 region has the DNA TGTGCCAGCAGCCATACGGGACAGGGGGCCTACAATGAGCAGTTCTTC. Its translation is CASSHTGQGAYNEQFF. Filled out from reference TRBV7-8 and TRBJ2-1, the complete variable domain reads GAGVSQSPRYKVAKRGQDVALRCDPISGHVSLFWYQQALGQGPEFLTYFQNEAQLDKSGLPSDRFFAERPEGSVSTLKIQRTQQEDSAVYLCASSHTGQGAYNEQFFGPGTRLTVL.

The rearrangement uses TRBV27 and TRBJ2-3; tentative D call: TRBD2 (6 bases). Germline V gene data show CDR1 as MNHEY and CDR2 as SMNVEV (reference sequence). V lost 1 base to trimming and J lost 0 bases, with 20 bases between them. CDR3 length equals 19 residues. For the CDR3, the DNA is TGTGCCAGCAGTTTATTGGCCCAGGAGGGGCCTGTTAGCACAGATACGCAGTATTTT. Its translation: CASSLLAQEGPVSTDTQYF.

The CDR3 coding sequence is TGTGCCAGCAGTGAGACAGGGGGCAATAATTCACCCCTCCACTTT. It yields the protein CASSETGGNNSPLHF. The chain links TRBV6-1 to TRBJ1-6, with 10 bases aligning to TRBD1. This CDR3 comprises 15 residues. Germline assignment: CDR1 MNHNS and CDR2 SASEGT. V lost 3 bases, J lost 5 bases, and 1 base stayed unmatched.

To note about this clone: In this CDR3 the conserved last residue, phenylalanine or tryptophan, is missing, so a read error is likely. The limits of the CDR3 on the DNA are not certain, so only TCRdb's listed CDR3 is given. The chain uses TRBV7-9 and TRBJ2-7; TRBD1 is the table's D call, not checked against the DNA. The germline V gene has CDR1 SEHNR and CDR2 FQNEAQ (reference sequence). Inclusive of both ends, the CDR3 amounts to 12 amino acids. CDR3 sequence reads: CASSWGQGPPSL.

The rearrangement joins TRBV7-8 to TRBJ2-7, with D tentatively TRBD1 (5 bases). Trimming removed 0 bases at V and 3 bases at J, with 6 bases between. The V gene's germline CDR1 is SGHVS and CDR2 FQNEAQ. The CDR3 consists of 13 residues. CDR3 loop: CASSLARGYEQYF. The CDR3 DNA reads as TGTGCCAGCAGCTTAGCAAGGGGCTACGAGCAGTACTTC.

This clone was counted only a few times. The chain couples TRBV27 to TRBJ1-6; tentative D call: TRBD1 (5 bases). Germline loops: CDR1 MNHEY, CDR2 SMNVEV (reference sequence). Deletions cut 6 bases from V and 7 bases from J, with 13 bases between. The length of the CDR3 is 14 residues. The CDR3 sequence is CASSLRGENSPLHF. As DNA, the CDR3 is TGTGCCAGCAGCTTAAGGGGTGAGAATTCACCCCTCCACTTT.

The V call is TRBV28, the J call TRBJ2-7; D is undetermined. Germline V gene data show CDR1 as MDHEN and CDR2 as SYDVKM. The CDR3 spans 13 residues. Between the trimmed V and J ends, which lost 2 bases and 4 bases, there was a span of 9 bases. The CDR3 DNA sequence: TGTGCCAGCAGTTTAGGGCAGATGTACGAGCAGTACTTC. This encodes CASSLGQMYEQYF.

The chain recombines TRBV19 with TRBJ2-3; TRBD1 agrees at 9 bases. The CDR3 is 15 residues long. The V gene end was trimmed by 6 bases and the J gene end by 0 bases; junction bases not matched to a gene: 4. The V gene's germline CDR1 is LNHDA and CDR2 SQIVND (reference sequence). The CDR3 here is CASSLTGGSTDTQYF. CDR3 DNA: TGTGCCAGTAGCCTGACAGGGGGTAGCACAGATACGCAGTATTTT.

The CDR3 loop reads CASSLGDRSTEAFF. The CDR3 nucleotides are TGTGCCAGCAGCTTAGGGGACAGGAGCACTGAAGCTTTCTTT. V and J are TRBV11-2 and TRBJ1-1; TRBD1 agrees at 8 bases. Germline V gene sequence: CDR1 SGHAT, CDR2 FQNNGV. Germline trimming cut 1 base from V and 4 bases from J; bases unmatched to any gene: 2. CDR3 length: 14 amino acids. Based on the CDR3 plus reference TRBV11-2 and TRBJ1-1, the full variable domain is EAGVAQSPRYKIIEKRQSVAFWCNPISGHATLYWYQQILGQGPKLLIQFQNNGVVDDSQLPKDRFSAERLKGVDSTLKIQPAKLEDSAVYLCASSLGDRSTEAFFGQGTRLTVV.

This chain joins TRBV6-2 or TRBV6-3 and TRBJ1-1, with D possibly matching TRBD1 (6 bases). Trimming took 2 bases from V and 1 from J, leaving 20 bases between them. Germline CDR1 is MNHEY and CDR2 is SVGEGT. CDR3 size: 18 residues. The DNA of the CDR3 is TGTGCCAGCAGTTACGGAACGAGGATATGGACAGCGAACACTGAAGCTTTCTTT. Encoded protein: CASSYGTRIWTANTEAFF.

This clone appeared once. The rearrangement links TRBV10-1 to TRBJ1-1, with 7 bases matching TRBD1. V lost 0 bases to trimming and J lost 0 bases; unmatched junction nucleotides: 7. The CDR3 extends over 17 amino acids. Per germline, CDR1 WNHNN and CDR2 SYGVQD (reference sequence). The CDR3 region is CASSESSVRGMNTEAFF. Here the CDR3 DNA reads TGCGCCAGCAGTGAGTCGTCGGTCAGGGGGATGAACACTGAAGCTTTCTTT.

The genes are TRBV2 and TRBJ1-1; possibly TRBD1 for D (6 bases). This CDR3 region has 14 residues. CDR1 and CDR2 from the germline V gene are SNHLY and FYNNEI. Deletions cut 6 bases from V and 3 bases from J, with 14 bases between. The CDR3 here is CASSADRMDTEAFF. CDR3 nucleotide sequence: TGTGCCAGCAGCGCAGACAGGATGGACACTGAAGCTTTCTTT.